This entry is about one TCR beta chain. The trim removed 5 bases at V and 5 bases at J, leaving 5 bases unmatched. The CDR3 spans 14 residues. Germline values: CDR1 SGHRS, CDR2 YFSETQ. This entry comes from a study of blood T cell repertoires in COVID-19. Background on the study: Material from acute and convalescent COVID-19 was sourced from the United States, Italy and Spain. PBMCs, B-cell-depleted T cells, or T cells provided the cDNA or gDNA that made up the material.

Authors' data handling: Reference gene primer amplification gave nucleated cell count estimates. The repertoire was sequenced with immunoSEQ multiplex PCR; TCRdb's copy has only in-frame clones and lacks some. V, J and clone size are taken as reported in that table, and D and trimming were inferred from the DNA itself. Among about 240,000 clones listed, 84% were seen once. Sequenced material: peripheral blood. The chain links TRBV5-1 to TRBJ1-5; 9 bases align to TRBD1. This receptor was taken from a man aged 50 to 59 with acute or convalescent COVID-19. CDR3 bases: TGCGCCAGCAGGAGGGACAGGGAACATCAGCCCCAGCATTTT. Its translation: CASRRDREHQPQHF.